The present TCR beta chain was sequenced within a study of radiation and T cells in renal cell carcinoma. The CDR3 is made up of 13 amino acids. From germline, CDR1 is SNHLY and CDR2 FYNNEI. V lost 7 bases and J 2 bases, leaving 9 bases between the germline ends. Time point meaning: blood 4 weeks post-SBRT, at nephrectomy. Stated treatment: 15 Gy SBRT to primary tumor, nephrectomy 4 weeks later. Repertoires were generated with immunoSEQ multiplex PCR, while TCRdb's copy carries only in-frame clones and drops some. The sample records about 77,000 clones, around four fifths being singletons. The chain uses TRBV2 and TRBJ1-3; D not certain. Sequences were derived from blood, sampled from a patient whose treatment included radiotherapy and nephrectomy. This TCR came from a woman aged 60 to 75 with renal cell carcinoma. CDR3 loop: CASIPGPGNTIYF. In DNA form, the CDR3 reads TGTGCCAGCATCCCAGGACCTGGAAACACCATATATTTT.